The TCR beta chain under discussion was sequenced for a study of graft-versus-host responses after intestinal transplantation. CDR1 and CDR2 from the germline V gene are SNHLY and FYNNEI. The V and J ends lost 7 bases and 7 bases respectively, with 10 bases between them. The CDR3 loop spans 11 amino acids. The table came from immunoSEQ multiplex PCR; TCRdb's copy has only in-frame clones and leaves some out. The data show tens of thousands of clones, with about 90% seen just once and roughly 0.66% held by the top ten. Source: PBMCs, taken 98 days after intestinal transplantation. This sequence joins TRBV2 and TRBJ2-5; unclear D gene. This clonotype was sampled from a human patient who received an intestinal transplant, so some T cells may come from the graft donor. As DNA, the CDR3 is TGTGCCAGCAAGGGATCGGGGACCCAGTACTTC. Protein: CASKGSGTQYF.